This T cell receptor (beta chain) emerged from a study of CD8 T cells in ankylosing spondylitis. Study observations and caveats: For ankylosing spondylitis blood, a TCR beta motif of seven to nine highly homologous variants appeared characteristic. Researchers reportedly found disease-linked clones significantly enriched in matched ankylosing spondylitis synovial fluid.

TCRdb used MiXCR to reprocess the 5' RACE reads, holding one entry per CDR3 protein. The sample has about 540,000 distinct CDR3 sequences, 12% seen once. The germline V and J ends were trimmed by 0 bases and 9 bases, with 15 bases remaining between them. The CDR3 contains 14 residues. Germline values: CDR1 DFQATT, CDR2 SNEGSKA (reference sequence). This clonotype has more than one count but fewer than ten. The antigen is not known. V usage is TRBV20-1 and J usage is TRBJ2-1; the D gene is possibly TRBD2 (6 bases). Sequenced input: blood, either unsorted or a sorted T cell fraction (not recorded which). This sequence originates from a male donor with ankylosing spondylitis. The CDR3 coding sequence is TGCAGTGCTAGAGACGGCCGACTAGTCTTTGAGCAGTTCTTC. Amino acids: CSARDGRLVFEQFF.